Listed below are T cell receptor beta chains from one sample, sequenced in a study of early T cells in non-severe SARS-CoV-2 infection. TCRdb redid the calling of the 5' RACE reads with MiXCR, one entry per CDR3 protein. Seen here are roughly 100,000 distinct CDR3 sequences, around 13% observed once, and the top ten hold 6.2%. The specimen sequenced was whole blood. The receptor set was obtained from an adult who was a healthcare worker with PCR-confirmed SARS-CoV-2 infection or an uninfected control (not recorded which). The CDR3 runs from the conserved cysteine through the conserved F or W. Fields, in order: V gene, J gene, D gene, clone size, CDR3 protein, CDR3 DNA. D genes are given only for firm matches. Clone size is stated in some rows and not others, as once, few, many or a class when expanded.

>TRBV12-3/TRBV12-4|TRBJ2-1|-|-
CASSLRGPREEQFF
TGTGCCAGCAGTTTACGAGGGCCTAGGGAGGAGCAGTTCTTC
>TRBV12-3/TRBV12-4|TRBJ1-2|-|few
CASTQQGSYGYTF
TGTGCCAGCACCCAACAGGGTTCCTATGGCTACACCTTC
>TRBV28|TRBJ2-7|TRBD1|-
CASSFGDRGLEQYF
TGTGCCAGCAGTTTTGGGGACAGGGGCCTCGAGCAGTACTTC
>TRBV18|TRBJ1-6|-|many
CASSPTGHNSPLHF
TGTGCCAGCTCACCGACAGGTCATAATTCACCCCTCCACTTT
>TRBV7-6|TRBJ2-5|TRBD2|many
CASSPTSERRETQYF
TGTGCCAGCAGCCCTACTAGCGAGCGGAGGGAGACCCAGTACTTC
>TRBV29-1|TRBJ2-4|TRBD1|few
CSVQGAAKNIQYF
TGCAGCGTACAGGGGGCTGCCAAAAACATTCAGTACTTC
>TRBV18|TRBJ1-2|TRBD1|many
CASSPPGRGNNYGYTF
TGTGCCAGCTCACCACCTGGCAGGGGGAATAACTATGGCTACACCTTC
>TRBV21-1|TRBJ2-2|-|-
CASSVTSGRDTGELFF
TGTGCCAGCAGCGTGACTAGCGGGAGGGACACCGGGGAGCTGTTTTTT
>TRBV9|TRBJ1-5|-|few
CASSGLCQPQHF
TGTGCCAGCAGCGGCCTGTGTCAGCCCCAGCATTTT
>TRBV28|TRBJ1-1|TRBD1|many
CASSSSTGDTEAFF
TGTGCCAGCAGTTCGTCCACAGGGGACACTGAAGCTTTCTTT
>TRBV28|TRBJ1-6|-|few
CASSLRTSGPLHF
TGTGCCAGCAGTTTACGGACATCGGGGCCCCTCCACTTT
>TRBV18|TRBJ2-7|TRBD2|many
CASSGLADYEQYF
TGTGCCAGCTCGGGACTAGCGGACTACGAGCAGTACTTC
>TRBV28|TRBJ2-1|-|-
CASSPSQLNEQFF
TGTGCCAGCAGCCCGTCTCAGTTGAATGAGCAGTTCTTC
>TRBV15|TRBJ1-4|TRBD1|-
CATSRARQGLREKLFF
TGTGCCACCAGCAGAGCCCGACAGGGTCTGAGGGAAAAACTGTTTTTT
>TRBV28|TRBJ1-3|-|many
CASSLYSSGNTIYF
TGTGCCAGCAGTTTATACAGCTCTGGAAACACCATATATTTT
>TRBV28|TRBJ2-1|TRBD2|once
CASSPGTSGPYNEQFF
TGTGCCAGCAGTCCCGGGACTAGCGGGCCTTACAATGAGCAGTTCTTC
>TRBV5-1|TRBJ2-7|-|few
CASSADRSYEQYF
TGCGCCAGCAGCGCGGACAGATCCTACGAGCAGTACTTC
>TRBV7-9|TRBJ2-2|-|few
CASSFGGGNTGELFF
TGTGCCAGCAGCTTTGGAGGGGGCAACACCGGGGAGCTGTTTTTT
>TRBV11-2|TRBJ1-3|TRBD1|few
CASSLDRGNTIYF
TGTGCCAGCAGCTTAGACAGGGGGAACACCATATATTTT
>TRBV10-1|TRBJ1-1|-|many
CASSESAGDGAFF
TGCGCCAGCAGTGAGTCGGCGGGGGATGGAGCTTTCTTT
>TRBV7-9|TRBJ1-1|-|many
CASSLSTEFLHVEAFF
TGTGCCAGCAGCTTAAGCACGGAGTTTCTTCATGTAGAAGCTTTCTTT
>TRBV28|TRBJ2-7|-|-
CASSLSDSGYSEQYF
TGTGCCAGCAGTTTAAGCGATTCGGGATACAGCGAGCAGTACTTC
>TRBV28|TRBJ2-1|-|many
CASRGSWGRNEQFF
TGTGCCAGCAGAGGATCCTGGGGCCGCAATGAGCAGTTCTTC
>TRBV20-1|TRBJ2-4|TRBD2|few
CSAKRTGLAGVAKNIQYF
TGCAGTGCAAAAAGAACGGGACTAGCGGGAGTAGCCAAAAACATTCAGTACTTC
>TRBV14|TRBJ2-5|TRBD2|-
CASSPTSGGETQYF
TGTGCCAGCAGTCCGACTAGCGGGGGAGAGACCCAGTACTTC